The source of this T cell receptor (beta chain) is a study of blood T cell repertoires in COVID-19. Generated by immunoSEQ multiplex PCR, the TCRdb table keeps only in-frame clones and is missing some. The sample has 200,000 to 250,000 clones, roughly 90% seen once. V was pared by 3 bases and J by 0 bases, with 11 bases between. The CDR3 sequence is 15 residues long. CDR1 is SGDLS, CDR2 YYNGEE, per germline. The receptor comes from a woman in her 40s with acute or convalescent COVID-19. The specimen sequenced was peripheral blood. The chain joins TRBV9 to TRBJ2-3; a possible D gene is TRBD1 (6 bases). CDR3 DNA: TGTGCCAGCAGCGCCTGGACAGCTAGCACAGATACGCAGTATTTT. It is translated as CASSAWTASTDTQYF.